Sequencing of this TCR beta chain was carried out in a study of cytomegalovirus exposure and HLA in healthy donors. Broader study findings: V- and J-gene trimming of TCR beta was linked (in a later analysis) to a missense DCLRE1C variant. Data from an earlier analysis indicated that most TCR beta V segments were productive either about 90% or about 30% of the time.

This clone occurred once. Its antigen is currently unknown. Germline CDR1 and CDR2: SGHVS and FQNEAQ. CDR3 length: 19 residues. V shed 2 bases and J 2 bases; nucleotides not matched to a gene: 16. As for the donors, each was a healthy bone marrow donor. When sampled, the donors appeared nominally healthy, though they likely had unrecorded immune exposures. PCR primers comprised 60 Vbeta and 13 Jbeta primers. Here immunoSEQ multiplex PCR was the method, and the copy in TCRdb shows in-frame clones only, minus some. The repertoire holds 250,000 or so clones, with around 90% as singletons. Sequencing was carried out using PBMCs. This receptor was obtained from a girl aged 2 to 10 in good health and CMV-seronegative. The chain carries TRBV7-8 and TRBJ2-3; the match to TRBD2 covers 7 bases. CDR3 loop: CASSLPHLGLAADTDTQYF. CDR3 nucleotide sequence: TGTGCCAGCAGCTTACCCCACCTGGGGCTAGCGGCAGACACAGATACGCAGTATTTT. The entire variable domain, with the rest obtained from reference TRBV7-8 and TRBJ2-3, is as follows: GAGVSQSPRYKVAKRGQDVALRCDPISGHVSLFWYQQALGQGPEFLTYFQNEAQLDKSGLPSDRFFAERPEGSVSTLKIQRTQQEDSAVYLCASSLPHLGLAADTDTQYFGPGTRLTVL.